This T cell receptor (beta chain) was obtained from a study of T cell repertoires in cytomegalovirus infection. Findings and caveats of the study: Within the response measured ex vivo, HLA-C-restricted CMV-specific TCR beta clonotypes were dominant.

This clonotype was seen more than once but under ten times. The antigen remains undetermined. TCRdb reprocessed the reads with MiXCR, giving one entry per CDR3 protein. Seen here are roughly 920,000 distinct CDR3 sequences, approximately 30% observed once, and the top ten hold 13%. With 8 bases clipped from V and 2 bases from J, the junction kept 9 bases outside the gene matches. The CDR3 contains 14 residues. Germline V gene data show CDR1 as MNHEY and CDR2 as SMNVEV (reference sequence). The starting material was cultured CD8+ T cells from PBMCs, obtained from culture after CMV antigen stimulation. The chain is built from TRBV27 and TRBJ2-7, with 7 bases identical to TRBD2. The receptor was isolated from a human donor in good health (CMV status not recorded). Some clones in this sample may be carry-over from other donors' samples. The CDR3 DNA sequence: TGTGCCAGCGGAGCGGGACTCTCCCCCTACGAGCAGTACTTC. As protein: CASGAGLSPYEQYF.